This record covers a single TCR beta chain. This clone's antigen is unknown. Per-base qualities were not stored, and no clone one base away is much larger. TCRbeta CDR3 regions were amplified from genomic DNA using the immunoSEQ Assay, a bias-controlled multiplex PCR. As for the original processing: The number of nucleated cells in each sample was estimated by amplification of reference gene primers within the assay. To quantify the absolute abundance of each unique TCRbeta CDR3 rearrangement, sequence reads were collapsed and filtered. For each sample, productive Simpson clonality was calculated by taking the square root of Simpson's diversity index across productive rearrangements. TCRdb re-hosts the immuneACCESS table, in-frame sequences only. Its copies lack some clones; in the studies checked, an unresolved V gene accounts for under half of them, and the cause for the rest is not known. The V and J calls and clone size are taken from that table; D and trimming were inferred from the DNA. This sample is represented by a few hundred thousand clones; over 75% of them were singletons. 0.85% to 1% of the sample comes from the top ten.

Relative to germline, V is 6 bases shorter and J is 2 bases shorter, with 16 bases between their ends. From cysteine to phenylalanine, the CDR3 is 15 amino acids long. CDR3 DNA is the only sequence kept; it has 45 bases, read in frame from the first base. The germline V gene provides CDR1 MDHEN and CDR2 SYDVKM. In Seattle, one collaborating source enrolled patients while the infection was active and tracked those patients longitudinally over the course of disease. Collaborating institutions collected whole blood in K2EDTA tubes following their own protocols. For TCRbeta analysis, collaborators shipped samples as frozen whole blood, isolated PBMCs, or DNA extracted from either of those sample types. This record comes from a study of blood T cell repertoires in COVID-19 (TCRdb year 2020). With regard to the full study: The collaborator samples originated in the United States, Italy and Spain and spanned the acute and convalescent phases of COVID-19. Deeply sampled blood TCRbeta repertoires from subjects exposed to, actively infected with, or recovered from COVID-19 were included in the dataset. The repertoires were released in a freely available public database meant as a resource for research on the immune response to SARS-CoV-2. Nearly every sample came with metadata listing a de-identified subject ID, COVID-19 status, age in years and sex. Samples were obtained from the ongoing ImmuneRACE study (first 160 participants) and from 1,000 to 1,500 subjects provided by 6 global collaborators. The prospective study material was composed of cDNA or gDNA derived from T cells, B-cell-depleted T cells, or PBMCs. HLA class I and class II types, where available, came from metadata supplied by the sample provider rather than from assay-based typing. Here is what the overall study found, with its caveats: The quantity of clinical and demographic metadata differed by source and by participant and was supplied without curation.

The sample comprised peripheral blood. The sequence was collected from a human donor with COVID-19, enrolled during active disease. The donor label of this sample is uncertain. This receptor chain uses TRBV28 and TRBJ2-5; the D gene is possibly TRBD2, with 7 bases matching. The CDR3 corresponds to CASRAQGRAQETQYF. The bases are TGTGCCAGCAGAGCTCAGGGGAGGGCTCAAGAGACCCAGTACTTC.